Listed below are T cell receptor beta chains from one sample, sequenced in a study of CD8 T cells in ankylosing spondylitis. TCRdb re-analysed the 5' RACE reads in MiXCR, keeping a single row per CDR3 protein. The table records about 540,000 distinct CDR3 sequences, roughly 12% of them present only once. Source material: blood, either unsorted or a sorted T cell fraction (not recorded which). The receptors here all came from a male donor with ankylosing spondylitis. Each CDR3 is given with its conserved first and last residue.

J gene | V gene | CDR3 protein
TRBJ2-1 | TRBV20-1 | CSARASGRRNEQFF
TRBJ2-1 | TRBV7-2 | CASSADSLAASYNEQFF
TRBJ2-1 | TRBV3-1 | CASSNKGVRAYNEQFF
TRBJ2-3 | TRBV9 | CASSVGGTDTQYF
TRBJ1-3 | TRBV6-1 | CASSDRDRVNTIYF
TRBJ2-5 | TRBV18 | CASSPPAGEETQYF
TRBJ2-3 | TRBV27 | CASSLSISTDTQYF
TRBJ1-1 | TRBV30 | CAWRRDRVSSAEAFF
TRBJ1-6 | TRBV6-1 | CASSPGYTSYNSPLHF
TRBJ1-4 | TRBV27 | CASGQTGTNEKLFF
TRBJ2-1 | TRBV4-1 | CASSRTSGAVEQFF
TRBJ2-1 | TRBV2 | CASSPELLPNEQFF
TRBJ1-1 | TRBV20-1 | CSAREVSRLNTEAFF
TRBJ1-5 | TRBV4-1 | CASSLSGSNQPQHF
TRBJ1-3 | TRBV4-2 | CASSPGSGNTIYF
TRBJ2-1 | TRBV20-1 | CSAPGLAGRGEQFF
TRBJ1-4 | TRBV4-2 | CASSQKGDGNEKLFF
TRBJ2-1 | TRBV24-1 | CATSDPGTGTNEQFF
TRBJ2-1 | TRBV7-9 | CASRRESSYNEQFF
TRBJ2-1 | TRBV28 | CASRPTTGEQFF
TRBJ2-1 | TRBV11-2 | CASTFSDRNNEQFF
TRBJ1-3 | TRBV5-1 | CASSETGGPNTIYF
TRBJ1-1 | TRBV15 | CATSRDSAGDATEAFF
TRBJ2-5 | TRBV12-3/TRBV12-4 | CASSLGATGYQETQYF
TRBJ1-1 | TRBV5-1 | CASSALGRGNTEAFF
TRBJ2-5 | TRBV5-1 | CASSPWTGGWETQYF
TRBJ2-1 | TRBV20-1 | CSALRANEQFF
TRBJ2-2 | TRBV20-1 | CSARDEVAGELGAGELFF
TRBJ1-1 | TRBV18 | CASSPSGAEKAFF
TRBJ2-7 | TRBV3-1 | CASSQEYDRWGEQYF
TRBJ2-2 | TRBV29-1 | CSALGLAGVTGELFF
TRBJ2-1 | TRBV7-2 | CASSLARLAGGMDEQFF
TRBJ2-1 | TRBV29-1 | CSLRLAGNNEQFF
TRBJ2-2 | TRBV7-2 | CASSEGLGNTGELFF
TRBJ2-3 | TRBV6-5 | CASSLGPISGRTDTQYF
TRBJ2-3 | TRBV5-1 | CASRSASTDTQYF